The T cell receptor (beta chain) under discussion was sequenced for a study of cytomegalovirus exposure and HLA in healthy donors. About the study: The 666 first-cohort repertoires shared a platform with the approximately 110 validation repertoires, as reported in a later analysis.

The CDR3 spans 11 residues. Germline V gene data show CDR1 as GTSNPN and CDR2 as SVGIG (reference sequence). Details on this clone: The antigen is unknown. One end of the junction fails to match germline, which may point to a read error.

Only in-frame clones appear in the TCRdb table, and some are missing; sequencing was by immunoSEQ multiplex PCR. The sample includes approximately 44,000 clones, approximately 85% of them seen just once. Study-wide findings and caveats: In the roughly 120 validation repertoires, a later analysis found that first-cohort TCR clusters tended to co-occur. The classifier was said to identify cytomegalovirus status with high specificity and sensitivity. Rare TCR sequences dominated, though some public TCRs recurred in many donors.

The sample comprised PBMCs. The V gene is TRBV30, the J gene TRBJ2-7; possible D gene TRBD1, 6 bases. This clonotype originated in a young woman in good health and CMV-seronegative. The CDR3 reads CAWSAGNRVGF. In nucleotides, the CDR3 is TGTGCCTGGAGCGCAGGCAACAGGGTTGGCTTC.